This T cell receptor beta chain was recorded in a study of PD-1 blockade in classical Hodgkin lymphoma. Between the trimmed V and J ends, which lost 8 bases and 3 bases, there was a span of 7 bases. The germline V gene has CDR1 SNHLY and CDR2 FYNNEI. This CDR3 region has 11 residues. Time point defined: cycle 4 day 1 (C4D1), after 6 weeks of nivolumab. Every patient had relapsed following autologous stem cell transplantation, and cohorts differed in brentuximab vedotin exposure. Profiling relied on immunoSEQ multiplex PCR, and the TCRdb table lists in-frame clones only, not all of them. The sample holds some 24,000 clones, around 84% seen once.

The specimen was peripheral blood mononuclear cells (PBMCs), collected before the fourth cycle of nivolumab. The genes are TRBV2 and TRBJ2-5; no reliable D call. The sequence derives from a human donor with classical Hodgkin lymphoma. The CDR3 DNA sequence: TGTGCCAGCCTGCTTAAAGAGACCCAGTACTTC. As protein: CASLLKETQYF.